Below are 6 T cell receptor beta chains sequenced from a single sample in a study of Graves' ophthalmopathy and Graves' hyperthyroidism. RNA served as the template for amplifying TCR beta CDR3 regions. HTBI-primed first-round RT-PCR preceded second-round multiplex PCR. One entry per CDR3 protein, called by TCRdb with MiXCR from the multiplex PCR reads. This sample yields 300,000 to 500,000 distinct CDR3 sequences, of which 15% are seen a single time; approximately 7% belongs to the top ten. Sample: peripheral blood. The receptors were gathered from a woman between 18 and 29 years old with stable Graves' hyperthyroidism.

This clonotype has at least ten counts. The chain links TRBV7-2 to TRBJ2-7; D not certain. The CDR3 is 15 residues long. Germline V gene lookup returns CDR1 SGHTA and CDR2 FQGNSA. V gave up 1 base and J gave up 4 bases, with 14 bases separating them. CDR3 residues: CASSLDATRIYEQYF. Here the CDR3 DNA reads TGTGCCAGCAGCTTAGACGCGACACGGATATACGAGCAGTACTTC.

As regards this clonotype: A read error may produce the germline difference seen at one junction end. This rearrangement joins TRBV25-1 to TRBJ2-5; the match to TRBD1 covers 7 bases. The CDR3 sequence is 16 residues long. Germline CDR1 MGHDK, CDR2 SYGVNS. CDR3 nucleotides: TGTGCCAGGAGTGATCCCTCCGGACAGGCGGGAGAGACCCAGTACTTC. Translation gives CARSDPSGQAGETQYF. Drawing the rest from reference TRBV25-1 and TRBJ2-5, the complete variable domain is EADIYQTPRYLVIGTGKKITLECSQTMGHDKMYWYQQDPGMELHLIHYSYGVNSTEKGDLSSESTVSRIRTEHFPLTLESARPSHTSQYLCARSDPSGQAGETQYFGPGTRLLVL.

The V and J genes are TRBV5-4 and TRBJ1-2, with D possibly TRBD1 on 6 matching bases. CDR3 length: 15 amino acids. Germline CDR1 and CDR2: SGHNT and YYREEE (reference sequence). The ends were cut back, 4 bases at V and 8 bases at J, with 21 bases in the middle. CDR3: CASSAEGGLTGGYTF. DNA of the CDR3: TGTGCCAGCAGCGCCGAGGGGGGGTTAACGGGAGGCTACACCTTC.

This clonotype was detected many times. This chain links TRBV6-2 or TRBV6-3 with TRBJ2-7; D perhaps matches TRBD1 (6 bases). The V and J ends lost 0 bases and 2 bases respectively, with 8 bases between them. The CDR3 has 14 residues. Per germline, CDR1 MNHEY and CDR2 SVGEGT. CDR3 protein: CASSYSGATYEQYF. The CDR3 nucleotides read TGTGCCAGCAGTTACTCGGGGGCTACCTACGAGCAGTACTTC.

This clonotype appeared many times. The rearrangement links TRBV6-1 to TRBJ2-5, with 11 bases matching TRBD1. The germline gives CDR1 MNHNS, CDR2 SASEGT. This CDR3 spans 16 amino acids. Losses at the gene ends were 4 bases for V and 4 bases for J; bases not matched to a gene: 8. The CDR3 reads CASSGSAGTGGETQYF. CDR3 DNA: TGTGCCAGCAGTGGAAGCGCCGGGACAGGGGGAGAGACCCAGTACTTC.

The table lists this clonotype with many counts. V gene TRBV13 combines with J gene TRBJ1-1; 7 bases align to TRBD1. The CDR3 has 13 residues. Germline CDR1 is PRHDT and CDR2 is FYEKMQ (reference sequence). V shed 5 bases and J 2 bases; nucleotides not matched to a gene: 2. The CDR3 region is CASSRDSNTEAFF. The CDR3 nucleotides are TGTGCCAGCAGCCGGGACAGTAACACTGAAGCTTTCTTT.